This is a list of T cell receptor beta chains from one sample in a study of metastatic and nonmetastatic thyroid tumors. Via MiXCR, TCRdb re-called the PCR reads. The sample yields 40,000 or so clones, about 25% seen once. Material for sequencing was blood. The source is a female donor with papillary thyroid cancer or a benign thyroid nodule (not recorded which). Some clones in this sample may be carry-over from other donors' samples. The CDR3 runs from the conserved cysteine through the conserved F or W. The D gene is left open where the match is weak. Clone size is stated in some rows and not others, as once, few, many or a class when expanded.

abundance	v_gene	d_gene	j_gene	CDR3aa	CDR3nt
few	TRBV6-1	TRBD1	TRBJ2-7	CASSPGTGSYEQYF	TGTGCCAGCAGTCCGGGGACAGGCTCCTACGAGCAGTACTTC
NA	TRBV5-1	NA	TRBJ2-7	CASSLAEDGSYEQYF	TGCGCCAGCAGCTTGGCCGAGGACGGCTCCTACGAGCAGTACTTC
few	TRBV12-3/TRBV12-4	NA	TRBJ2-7	CASSQPGQTYEQYF	TGTGCCAGCAGCCAACCGGGACAAACCTACGAGCAGTACTTC
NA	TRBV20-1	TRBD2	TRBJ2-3	CSARGTSNTQYF	TGCAGTGCCCGAGGGACTAGCAATACGCAGTATTTT
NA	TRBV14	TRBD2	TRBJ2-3	CASSEVAGGGADTQYF	TGTGCCAGCAGCGAGGTGGCGGGAGGAGGGGCAGATACGCAGTATTTT
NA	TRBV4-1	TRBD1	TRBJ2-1	CASSLGTVYNEQFF	TGCGCCAGCAGCCTTGGGACAGTGTACAATGAGCAGTTCTTC
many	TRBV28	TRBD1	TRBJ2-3	CASSSGTAIDTQYF	TGTGCCAGCAGCTCAGGGACAGCAATAGATACGCAGTATTTT
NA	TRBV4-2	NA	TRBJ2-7	CASSLLPVGPNEQYF	TGTGCCAGCAGCCTGCTTCCCGTGGGGCCTAACGAGCAGTACTTC
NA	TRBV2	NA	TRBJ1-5	CASSASFPNEPQHF	TGTGCCAGCAGTGCCAGCTTCCCCAATGAGCCACAGCATTTT
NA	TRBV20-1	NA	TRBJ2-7	CIAIEGPYEQYF	TGCATTGCTATAGAGGGGCCCTACGAGCAGTACTTC
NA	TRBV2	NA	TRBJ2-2	CASSDWGDRDTGELFF	TGTGCCAGCAGTGATTGGGGGGACCGTGACACCGGGGAGCTGTTTTTT
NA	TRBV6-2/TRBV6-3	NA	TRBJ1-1	CASSYQGGVEAFF	TGTGCCAGCAGTTACCAAGGAGGGGTAGAAGCTTTCTTT
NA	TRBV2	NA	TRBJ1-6	CASSEGGSSYNSPLHF	TGTGCCAGCAGTGAGGGGGGGAGCTCCTATAATTCACCCCTCCACTTT
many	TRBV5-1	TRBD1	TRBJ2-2	CASSPWDSKNTGELFF	TGCGCCAGCAGCCCCTGGGACAGCAAAAACACCGGGGAGCTGTTTTTT
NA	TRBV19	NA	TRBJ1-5	CASRGGTVQPQHF	TGTGCCAGTCGGGGGGGCACGGTGCAGCCCCAGCATTTT
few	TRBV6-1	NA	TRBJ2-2	CASSESQAGTGELFF	TGTGCCAGCAGTGAATCGCAGGCGGGGACCGGGGAGCTGTTTTTT
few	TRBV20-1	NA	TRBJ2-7	CSASAPSVRGVHEQYF	TGCAGTGCTAGTGCCCCTAGCGTGAGAGGTGTCCACGAGCAGTACTTC
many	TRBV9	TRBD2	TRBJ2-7	CASSTGGPAHEQYF	TGTGCCAGCAGCACGGGGGGGCCCGCCCACGAGCAGTACTTC
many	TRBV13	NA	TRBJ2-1	CASSTDAYNEQFF	TGTGCCAGCAGCACGGACGCGTACAATGAGCAGTTCTTC
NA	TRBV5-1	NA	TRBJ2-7	CASSTGSSEYYF	TGCGCCAGCAGTACAGGGTCCTCCGAGTACTACTTC
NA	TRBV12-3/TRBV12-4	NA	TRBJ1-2	CASRGGAGYGYTF	TGTGCCAGCAGGGGGGGCGCAGGATATGGCTACACCTTC
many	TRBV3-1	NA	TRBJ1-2	CASSPGGNYGYTF	TGTGCCAGCAGCCCTGGGGGTAACTATGGCTACACCTTC
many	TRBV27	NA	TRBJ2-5	CASSRTGEWETQYF	TGTGCCAGCAGCCGAACCGGGGAGTGGGAGACCCAGTACTTC
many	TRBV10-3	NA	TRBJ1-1	CAIMVRVNTEAFF	TGTGCCATCATGGTCAGGGTGAACACTGAAGCTTTCTTT
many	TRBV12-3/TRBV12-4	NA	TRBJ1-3	CASSPSRAVRGNTIYF	TGTGCCAGCAGCCCCTCAAGGGCTGTGAGGGGAAACACCATATATTTT
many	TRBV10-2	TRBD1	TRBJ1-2	CASSKDRVGYTF	TGCGCCAGCAGTAAGGACAGGGTTGGCTACACCTTC
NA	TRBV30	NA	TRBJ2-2	CAWSFPRDHVELFF	TGTGCCTGGAGTTTCCCTCGGGACCACGTGGAGCTGTTTTTT
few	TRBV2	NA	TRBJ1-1	CASSDTRGTEAFF	TGTGCCAGCAGTGACACCCGCGGCACTGAAGCTTTCTTT
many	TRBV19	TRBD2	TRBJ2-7	CASSKLAGGPEQYF	TGTGCCAGTAGTAAACTAGCGGGAGGGCCTGAGCAGTACTTC
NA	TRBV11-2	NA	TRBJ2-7	CASSPTDGAYEQYF	TGTGCCAGCAGCCCAACCGACGGTGCCTACGAGCAGTACTTC
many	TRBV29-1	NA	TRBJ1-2	CSVGGDGEASNGYTF	TGCAGCGTGGGGGGGGACGGGGAGGCGTCGAATGGCTACACCTTC
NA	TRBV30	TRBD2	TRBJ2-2	CAWSVFASGRIGELFF	TGTGCCTGGAGTGTATTCGCTAGCGGGAGGATCGGGGAGCTGTTTTTT
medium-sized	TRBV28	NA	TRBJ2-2	CASSWRGLGAGELFF	TGTGCCAGCAGTTGGAGAGGGTTGGGAGCCGGGGAGCTGTTTTTT
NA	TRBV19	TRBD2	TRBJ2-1	CASSIGLAGACYNEQFF	TGTGCCAGTAGTATCGGCCTAGCGGGAGCGTGCTACAATGAGCAGTTCTTC
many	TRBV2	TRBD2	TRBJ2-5	CASRPGLAGETQYF	TGTGCCAGCAGACCCGGACTAGCAGGAGAGACCCAGTACTTC
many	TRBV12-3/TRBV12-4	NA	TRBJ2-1	CASSSNIGEQFF	TGTGCCAGCAGTTCGAACATCGGCGAGCAGTTCTTC